This passage covers 11 T cell receptor beta chains from one sample sequenced in a study of glioma-infiltrating T cells. Using RNA template, CDR3s of TCR alpha and beta were amplified with iRepertoire arm-PCR. TCRdb analysed the multiplex PCR reads with MiXCR anew, one entry per CDR3 protein. The sample includes over 80,000 distinct CDR3 sequences, approximately 39% of them seen just once. The sample consisted of glioma tissue, nonneoplastic brain tissue, or PBMCs (not recorded which). The source of these receptors is a human donor with low-grade glioma or glioblastoma, undergoing nonglioma brain surgery, or in good health (not recorded which).

At least ten counts were recorded for this clonotype. This chain connects TRBV5-4 to TRBJ2-3; unclear D gene. Germline values: CDR1 SGHNT, CDR2 YYREEE (reference sequence). This CDR3 spans 14 amino acids. The V and J ends lost 1 base and 4 bases respectively, with 10 bases between them. The CDR3 is CASSLPDVADTQYF. DNA of the CDR3: TGTGCCAGCAGCTTGCCTGATGTGGCAGATACGCAGTATTTT.

This clonotype was seen a single time. Mismatch with germline at one junction end may stem from a read error. The chain couples TRBV6-1 to TRBJ2-5, with D tentatively TRBD2 (6 bases). The CDR3 extends over 15 amino acids. Looked up from germline, CDR1 is MNHNS and CDR2 is SASEGT. The CDR3 DNA reads as TGTGGCAGCAGCCCCACCACTCCCCGGGGGGAGACCCAGTACTTC. This codes for CGSSPTTPRGETQYF.

A word on this clonotype: A much larger clone sits a single nucleotide away, making a read error possible. This chain connects TRBV29-1 to TRBJ2-1; no reliable D call. The CDR3 sequence is 14 residues long. Deletions cut 2 bases from V and 5 bases from J, with 13 bases between. The germline V gene encodes CDR1 SQVTM and CDR2 ANQGSEA. CDR3 loop: CSVELHNDNNEQFF. The CDR3 DNA reads as TGCAGCGTTGAACTTCATAATGATAACAATGAGCAGTTCTTC.

This clonotype was counted at least ten times. This chain uses TRBV12-5 with TRBJ2-7; D gene unclear. V lost 4 bases and J 3 bases, leaving 4 bases between the germline ends. The CDR3 is 11 amino acids. CDR1 LGHNT and CDR2 FRNRAP come from the germline V gene. CDR3 DNA sequence: TGTGCTAGTGGTTGGGTCTACGAGCAGTACTTC. Protein sequence: CASGWVYEQYF.

With regard to this clonotype: A read error may be the cause here, since a much bigger clone is one base away. This sequence joins TRBV9 and TRBJ1-4, with no clear D. Trimming took 4 bases from V and 7 from J, leaving 11 bases between them. The CDR3 loop spans 13 amino acids. Germline V gene lookup returns CDR1 SGDLS and CDR2 YYNGEE. CDR3 coding DNA: TGTGCCAGCAGCAGCAGGTTTGCTGAAAAACTGTTTTTT. This encodes CASSSRFAEKLFF.

Worth noting for this clonotype: Given a much more abundant clone one base away, this may be a read error. The chain joins TRBV5-1 to TRBJ2-1, with 9 nucleotides matching TRBD1. CDR1 SGHRS and CDR2 YFSETQ come from the germline V gene. The CDR3 runs 14 residues. CDR3 amino acids: CASSLDRGRNERFF. The CDR3 bases are TGCGCCAGCAGCTTGGACAGGGGGCGTAATGAGCGGTTCTTC.

A note on this clonotype: A much larger clone lies one base from this, so it may be a read error. The chain uses TRBV4-1 and TRBJ1-4; 7 bases map to TRBD1. Germline CDR1 MGHRA, CDR2 YSYEKL. The CDR3 has 16 residues. The CDR3, as DNA: TGCGCCAGCAGCCAGGGACAGTCTGCAACTAATAAAAAACTGTTTTTT. Its protein is CASSQGQSATNKKLFF.

This clonotype occurred a few times. V is TRBV9 and J is TRBJ2-5; D might be TRBD2 (6 bases). CDR1 is SGDLS and CDR2 is YYNGEE in the germline V gene. CDR3 length: 15 residues. V dropped 4 bases and J dropped 2 bases, with 15 bases sitting between them. The CDR3 bases are TGTGCCAGCAGCCCAGGTTCCGCGGGACAAGAGACCCAGTACTTC. This translates into CASSPGSAGQETQYF.

This clonotype has ten or more counts. The chain joins TRBV2 to TRBJ1-4; 7 nucleotides match TRBD1. The CDR3 length is 12 residues. V gave up 7 bases and J gave up 4 bases; unmatched junction bases: 0. Looked up from germline, CDR1 is SNHLY and CDR2 is FYNNEI. CDR3 region: CASNRGNEKLFF. Written as DNA, the CDR3 is TGTGCCAGCAACAGGGGTAATGAAAAACTGTTTTTT.

The chain recombines TRBV4-3 with TRBJ2-3, with TRBD2 identical over 13 bases. The CDR3 runs to 15 residues. Germline assignment: CDR1 LGHNA and CDR2 YSLEER. Trimming at V came to 3 bases and at J to 8 bases, leaving 5 bases not matched to a gene. CDR3 sequence: CASSHRLAGGGTQYF. For the CDR3, the DNA is TGCGCCAGCAGCCACCGACTAGCGGGAGGCGGTACGCAGTATTTT.

This chain uses TRBV5-6 with TRBJ2-4; possibly TRBD1 or TRBD2 for D (5 bases each). The V and J ends lost 6 bases and 10 bases respectively, with 17 bases between them. The CDR3 has 13 amino acids. The V gene's germline CDR1 is SGHDT and CDR2 YYEEEE. CDR3 protein: CASTPQGREIQYF. The CDR3 DNA follows: TGTGCCAGCACCCCCCAGGGAAGGGAGATTCAGTACTTC.